This T cell receptor beta chain was recovered during a study of radiation and T cells in renal cell carcinoma. Study-level findings and limits: In blood, top tumor clones expanded by 2 weeks, shrinking by 4.

The data were produced by immunoSEQ multiplex PCR, yet TCRdb's version contains in-frame clones alone and is incomplete. Seen here are around 81,000 clones, around four fifths observed once, and the top ten hold 9.4%. The V gene end was trimmed by 6 bases and the J gene end by 5 bases; junction bases not matched to a gene: 3. This CDR3 has 14 residues. Germline assignment: CDR1 LGHNA and CDR2 YSLEER. Time point meaning: blood 4 weeks post-SBRT, at nephrectomy. The treatment was: 15 Gy SBRT to primary tumor, nephrectomy 4 weeks later. Nephrectomy followed 15 Gy stereotactic body radiation by 4 weeks. A remark on this clone: What it binds is unknown.

The clonotype was recovered from a man in his forties or fifties with renal cell carcinoma. The chain employs TRBV4-3 and TRBJ2-2, with TRBD2 matching 10 bases. The source material was blood, sampled from a patient whose treatment included radiotherapy and nephrectomy. CDR3 nucleotides: TGCGCCAGCAGGCTACTAGCGGGGACCGGGGAGCTGTTTTTT. Amino acids: CASRLLAGTGELFF.